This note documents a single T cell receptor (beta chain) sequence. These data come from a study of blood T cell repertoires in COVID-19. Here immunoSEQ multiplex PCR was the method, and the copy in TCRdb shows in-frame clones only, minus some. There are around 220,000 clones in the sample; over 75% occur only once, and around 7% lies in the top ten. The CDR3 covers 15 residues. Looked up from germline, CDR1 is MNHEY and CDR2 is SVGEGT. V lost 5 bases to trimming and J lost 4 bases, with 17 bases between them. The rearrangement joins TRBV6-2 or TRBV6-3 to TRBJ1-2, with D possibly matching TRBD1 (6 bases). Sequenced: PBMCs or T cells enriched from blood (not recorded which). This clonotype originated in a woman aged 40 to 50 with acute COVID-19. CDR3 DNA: TGTGCCAGCAGTGACCCCATGCCCAGGGGCTATGGCTACACCTTC. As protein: CASSDPMPRGYGYTF.